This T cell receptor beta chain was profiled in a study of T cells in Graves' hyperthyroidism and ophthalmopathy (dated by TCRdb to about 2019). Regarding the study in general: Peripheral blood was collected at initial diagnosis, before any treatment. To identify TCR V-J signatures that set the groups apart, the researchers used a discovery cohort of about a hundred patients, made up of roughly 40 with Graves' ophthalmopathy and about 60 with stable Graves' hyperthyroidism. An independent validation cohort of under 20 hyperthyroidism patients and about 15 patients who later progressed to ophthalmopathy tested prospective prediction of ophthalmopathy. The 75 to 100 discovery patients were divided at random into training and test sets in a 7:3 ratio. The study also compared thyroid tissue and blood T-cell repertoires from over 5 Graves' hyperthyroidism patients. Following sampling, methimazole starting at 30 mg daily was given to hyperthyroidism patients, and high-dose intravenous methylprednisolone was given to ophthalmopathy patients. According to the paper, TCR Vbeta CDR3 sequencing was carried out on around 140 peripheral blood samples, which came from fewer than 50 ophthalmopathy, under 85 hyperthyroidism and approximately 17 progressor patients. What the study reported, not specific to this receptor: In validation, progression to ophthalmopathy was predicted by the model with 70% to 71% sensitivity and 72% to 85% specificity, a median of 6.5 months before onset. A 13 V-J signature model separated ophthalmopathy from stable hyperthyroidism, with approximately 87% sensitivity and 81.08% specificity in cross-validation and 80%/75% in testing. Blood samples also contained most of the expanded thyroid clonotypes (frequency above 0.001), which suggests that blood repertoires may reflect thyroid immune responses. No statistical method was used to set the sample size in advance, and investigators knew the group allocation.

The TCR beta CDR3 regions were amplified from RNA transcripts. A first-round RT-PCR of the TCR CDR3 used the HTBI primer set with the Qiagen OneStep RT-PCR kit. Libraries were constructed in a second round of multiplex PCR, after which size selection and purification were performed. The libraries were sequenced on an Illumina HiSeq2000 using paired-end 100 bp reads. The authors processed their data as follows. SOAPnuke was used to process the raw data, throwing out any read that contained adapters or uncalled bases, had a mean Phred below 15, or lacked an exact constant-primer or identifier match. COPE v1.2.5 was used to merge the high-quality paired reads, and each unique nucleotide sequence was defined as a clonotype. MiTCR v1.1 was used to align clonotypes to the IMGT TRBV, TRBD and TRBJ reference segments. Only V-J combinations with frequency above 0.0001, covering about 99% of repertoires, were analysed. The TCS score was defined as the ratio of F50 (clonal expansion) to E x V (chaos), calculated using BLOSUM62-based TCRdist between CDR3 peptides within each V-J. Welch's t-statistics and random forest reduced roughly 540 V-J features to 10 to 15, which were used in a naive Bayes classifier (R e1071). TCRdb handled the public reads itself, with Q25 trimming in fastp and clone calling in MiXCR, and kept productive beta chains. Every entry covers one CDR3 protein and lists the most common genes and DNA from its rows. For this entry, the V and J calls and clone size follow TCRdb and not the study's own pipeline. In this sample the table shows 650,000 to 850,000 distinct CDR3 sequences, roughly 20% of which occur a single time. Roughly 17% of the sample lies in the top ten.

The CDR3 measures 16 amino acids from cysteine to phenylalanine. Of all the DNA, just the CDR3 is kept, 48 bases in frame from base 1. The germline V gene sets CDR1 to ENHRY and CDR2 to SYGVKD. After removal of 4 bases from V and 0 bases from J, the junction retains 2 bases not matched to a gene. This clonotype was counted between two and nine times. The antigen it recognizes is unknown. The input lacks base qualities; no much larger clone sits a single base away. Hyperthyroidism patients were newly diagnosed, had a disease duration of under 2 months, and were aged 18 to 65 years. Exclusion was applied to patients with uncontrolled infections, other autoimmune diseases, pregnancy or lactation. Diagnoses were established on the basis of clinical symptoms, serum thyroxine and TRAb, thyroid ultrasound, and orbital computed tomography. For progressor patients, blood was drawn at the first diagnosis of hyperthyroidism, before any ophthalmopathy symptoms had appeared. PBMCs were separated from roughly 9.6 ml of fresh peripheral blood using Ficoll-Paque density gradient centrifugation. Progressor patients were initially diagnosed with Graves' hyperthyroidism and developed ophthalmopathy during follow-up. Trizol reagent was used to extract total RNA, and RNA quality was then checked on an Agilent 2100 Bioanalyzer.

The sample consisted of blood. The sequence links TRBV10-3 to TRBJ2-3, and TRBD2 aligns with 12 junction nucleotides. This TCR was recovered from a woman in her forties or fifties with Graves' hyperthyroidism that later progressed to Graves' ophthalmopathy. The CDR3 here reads CAISGGLAGSTDTQYF. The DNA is TGTGCCATCAGTGGAGGACTAGCGGGGAGCACAGATACGCAGTATTTT.